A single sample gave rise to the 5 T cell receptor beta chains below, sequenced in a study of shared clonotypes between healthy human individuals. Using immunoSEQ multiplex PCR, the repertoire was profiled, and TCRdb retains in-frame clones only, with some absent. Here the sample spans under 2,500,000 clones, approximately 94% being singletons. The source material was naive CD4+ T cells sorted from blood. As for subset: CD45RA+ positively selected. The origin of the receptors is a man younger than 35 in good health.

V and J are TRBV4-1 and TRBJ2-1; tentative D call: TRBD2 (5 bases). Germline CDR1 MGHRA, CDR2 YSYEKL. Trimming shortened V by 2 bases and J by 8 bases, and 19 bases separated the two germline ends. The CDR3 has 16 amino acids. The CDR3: CASSQPLSGRGYEQFF. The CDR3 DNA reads TGCGCCAGCAGCCAACCCCTCAGTGGGAGAGGGTATGAGCAGTTCTTC.

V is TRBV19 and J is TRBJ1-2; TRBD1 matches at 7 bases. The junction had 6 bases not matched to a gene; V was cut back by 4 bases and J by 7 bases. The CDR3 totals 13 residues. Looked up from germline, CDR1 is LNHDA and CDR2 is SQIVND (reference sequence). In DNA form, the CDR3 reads TGTGCCAGTAGTAAGGGGGCTGTGCCTGGCTACACCTTC. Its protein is CASSKGAVPGYTF.

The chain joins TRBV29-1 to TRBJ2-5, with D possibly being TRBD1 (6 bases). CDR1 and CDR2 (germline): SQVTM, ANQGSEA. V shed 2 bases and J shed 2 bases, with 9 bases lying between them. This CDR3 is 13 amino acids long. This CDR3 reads CSVEKGTQETQYF. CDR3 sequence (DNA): TGCAGCGTTGAAAAGGGGACACAAGAGACCCAGTACTTC. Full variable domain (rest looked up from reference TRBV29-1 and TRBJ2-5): SAVISQKPSRDICQRGTSLTIQCQVDSQVTMMFWYRQQPGQSLTLIATANQGSEATYESGFVIDKFPISRPNLTFSTLTVSNMSPEDSSIYLCSVEKGTQETQYFGPGTRLLVL.

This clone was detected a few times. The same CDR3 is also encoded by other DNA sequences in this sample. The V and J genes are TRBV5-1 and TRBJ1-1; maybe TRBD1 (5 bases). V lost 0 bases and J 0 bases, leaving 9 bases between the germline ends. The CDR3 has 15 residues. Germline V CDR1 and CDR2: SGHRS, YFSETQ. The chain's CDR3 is CASSLVAGMNTEAFF. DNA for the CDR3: TGCGCCAGCAGCTTGGTGGCAGGGATGAACACTGAAGCTTTCTTT.

CDR3 loop: CAISDREIEFF. The CDR3 nucleotides read TGTGCCATCAGCGACAGGGAAATCGAGTTCTTC. This sequence joins TRBV10-3 and TRBJ2-1, with 7 bases identical to TRBD1. Germline CDR1 ENHRY, CDR2 SYGVKD. This CDR3 contains 11 residues. After removal of 6 bases from V and 14 bases from J, the junction contained 7 bases not matched to a gene.